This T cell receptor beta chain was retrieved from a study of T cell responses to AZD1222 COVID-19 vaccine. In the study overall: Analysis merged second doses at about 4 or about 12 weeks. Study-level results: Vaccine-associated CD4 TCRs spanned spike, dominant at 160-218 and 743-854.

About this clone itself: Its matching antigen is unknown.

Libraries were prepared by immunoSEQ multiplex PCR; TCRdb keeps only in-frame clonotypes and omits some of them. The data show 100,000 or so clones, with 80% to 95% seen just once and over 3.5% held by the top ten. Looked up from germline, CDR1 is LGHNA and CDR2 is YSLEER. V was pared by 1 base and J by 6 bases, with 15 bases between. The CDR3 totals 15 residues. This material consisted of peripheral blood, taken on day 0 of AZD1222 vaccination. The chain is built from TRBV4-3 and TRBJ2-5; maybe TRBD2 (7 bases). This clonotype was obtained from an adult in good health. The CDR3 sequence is CASSQGTGGLQTQYF. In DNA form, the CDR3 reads TGCGCCAGCAGCCAAGGGACCGGGGGGCTGCAGACCCAGTACTTC.